This is a list of T cell receptor beta chains from one sample in a study of beta chain features in type 1 diabetes. The data were produced by immunoSEQ multiplex PCR, yet TCRdb's version contains in-frame clones alone and is incomplete. In the table there are about 220,000 clones, approximately 10% of which are singletons. The sample consisted of central memory CD4+ T cells from blood. The receptors stem from a man between 18 and 29 years old in good health. Both conserved end residues are part of each CDR3. D genes are given only for firm matches. Clone size, where shown, is once, few, many, or a class for clones that have expanded.

TRBV10-2	14	-	TRBD2	TRBJ2-7	TGCGCCAGCGGTCAAGCGGGAAGCTCCTACGAGCAGTACTTC	CASGQAGSSYEQYF
TRBV7-9	14	-	TRBD2	TRBJ2-1	TGTGCCAGCAGCATAGCGGGAGTTTTGAATGAGCAGTTCTTC	CASSIAGVLNEQFF
TRBV19	14	-	-	TRBJ1-5	TGTGCCAGTAGTGAGTGGTCCCTCAATCAGCCCCAGCATTTT	CASSEWSLNQPQHF
TRBV30	16	-	-	TRBJ2-3	TGTGCCTGGAGTGTACACGGTGCGGCTAGCACAGATACGCAGTATTTT	CAWSVHGAASTDTQYF
TRBV2	14	few	TRBD2	TRBJ2-1	TGTGCCAGCATAAAGTTAGCGGGAGGGTCTGAGCAGTTCTTC	CASIKLAGGSEQFF
TRBV27	12	few	-	TRBJ2-3	TGTGCCAGCAGTGGCGTCGGTGATACGCAGTATTTT	CASSGVGDTQYF
TRBV28	12	-	TRBD2	TRBJ2-1	TGTGCCACCGGGGGGTCCTACAATGAGCAGTTCTTC	CATGGSYNEQFF
TRBV29-1	13	-	-	TRBJ1-1	TGCAGCGTTGTGGAGGGCCTGGGCACTGAAGCTTTCTTT	CSVVEGLGTEAFF
TRBV11-2	18	few	-	TRBJ2-1	TGTGCCAGCAGCTCTCATACTAGCGCAGACAGGGGTTACAATGAGCAGTTCTTC	CASSSHTSADRGYNEQFF
TRBV28	14	few	TRBD1	TRBJ2-7	TGTGCCAGCACCCACAGGGGCACCTCCTACGAGCAGTACTTC	CASTHRGTSYEQYF
TRBV27	15	-	TRBD1	TRBJ2-1	TGTGCCAGCAGCCCCCGACAGGGGATAATCAATGAGCAGTTCTTC	CASSPRQGIINEQFF
TRBV2	13	few	-	TRBJ1-1	TGTGCCAGCCACAGGGAATCTGCCACTGAAGCTTTCTTT	CASHRESATEAFF
TRBV7-2	15	-	-	TRBJ2-7	TGTGCCAGCAGCAGCCGGAGCGGAAGCTCCTACGAGCAGTACTTC	CASSSRSGSSYEQYF
TRBV29-1	15	few	-	TRBJ2-3	TGCAGCTTAGAGCCTTTTAGCGGAGGAGAGGATACGCAGTATTTT	CSLEPFSGGEDTQYF
TRBV25-1	15	-	TRBD1	TRBJ2-7	TGTGCCAGCAGTGCACCGGGACAGGGGACACGGGAGCAGTACTTC	CASSAPGQGTREQYF
TRBV27	17	few	TRBD2	TRBJ2-5	TGTGCCAGCAGTTTGAGTCCGGGACTAGCGGGAGTGGAGACCCAGTACTTC	CASSLSPGLAGVETQYF
TRBV7-6	14	few	TRBD2	TRBJ2-5	TGTGCCAGCAGCTTCACCCAGCGGGGAGGGACCCAGTACTTC	CASSFTQRGGTQYF
TRBV2	13	few	-	TRBJ2-1	TGTGCCAGCAGTGGTCCCTGGGACAATGAGCAGTTCTTC	CASSGPWDNEQFF
TRBV2	14	few	-	TRBJ2-7	TGTGCCAGCATAGGAGGAACGTTCCGCTACGAGCAGTACTTC	CASIGGTFRYEQYF